Listed here are 17 T cell receptor beta chains from one sample, sequenced in a study of identical twins. One entry per CDR3 protein, called by TCRdb with MiXCR from the 5' RACE reads. The data hold approximately 210,000 distinct CDR3 sequences, with around 10% observed a single time. The specimen was memory (CD45RO+) T cells sorted from blood. Receptors were obtained from a young woman in good health.

This chain uses TRBV27 with TRBJ1-1; maybe TRBD1 (5 bases). The CDR3 runs 13 residues. The germline V and J ends were trimmed by 5 bases and 10 bases, with 17 bases remaining between them. The germline V gene encodes CDR1 MNHEY and CDR2 SMNVEV (reference sequence). In DNA form, the CDR3 reads TGTGCCAGCAGTCCCCGGGAGTTAGGGGTAGCTTTCTTT. Protein product: CASSPRELGVAFF.

This clonotype was recorded at least ten times. The chain employs TRBV7-9 and TRBJ2-3; D may be TRBD2 (6 bases). V was shortened by 6 bases and J by 4 bases, with 14 bases between the two germline ends. This CDR3 is built from 14 residues. CDR1 is SEHNR, CDR2 FQNEAQ, per germline (reference sequence). The CDR3 region is CASSPLAISDTQYF. CDR3 DNA: TGTGCCAGCAGTCCTCTAGCGATCTCAGATACGCAGTATTTT.

The CDR3 loop reads CASSLQQAGTKGYTF. As DNA, the CDR3 is TGTGCCAGCAGCTTACAACAGGCTGGAACGAAAGGCTACACCTTC. V usage is TRBV7-9 and J usage is TRBJ1-2; a weak D match, TRBD1 (5 bases). The CDR3 loop spans 15 amino acids. Germline CDR1 and CDR2: SEHNR and FQNEAQ (reference sequence). With 2 bases removed from V and 8 bases from J, the gap between germline ends came to 18 bases.

The chain carries TRBV20-1 and TRBJ1-2; the match to TRBD1 covers 9 bases. The V gene's germline CDR1 is DFQATT and CDR2 SNEGSKA (reference sequence). CDR3 length equals 13 residues. V gave up 5 bases and J gave up 8 bases; unmatched junction bases: 9. Here the CDR3 DNA reads TGCAGTGCTCTACAGGACAGGGGTGAGGGCTACACCTTC. This gives the protein CSALQDRGEGYTF.

There are many counts of this clonotype. The chain has TRBV11-2 and TRBJ2-4, with no clear D. V was cut by 3 bases and J by 2 bases, with 8 bases left in between. The CDR3 length is 14 residues. Germline lookup yields CDR1 SGHAT and CDR2 FQNNGV. CDR3 residues: CASSFPATKNIQYF. DNA for the CDR3: TGTGCCAGCAGCTTCCCAGCAACCAAAAACATTCAGTACTTC.

This clonotype was counted a few times. This chain links TRBV20-1 with TRBJ2-3, with 9 bases identical to TRBD2. V dropped 4 bases and J dropped 5; count of bases not matched to a gene: 13. CDR3 length equals 16 residues. CDR1 and CDR2 (germline): DFQATT, SNEGSKA (reference sequence). The CDR3 sequence: CSATPLVREGVDTQYF. DNA of the CDR3: TGCAGTGCTACCCCACTTGTGCGGGAGGGGGTAGATACGCAGTATTTT.

The chain has TRBV7-2 and TRBJ2-5, with 11 bases that match TRBD2. J lost 3 bases, V lost 3 bases, and 6 bases had no gene match. The CDR3 runs 16 residues. Germline CDR1 SGHTA, CDR2 FQGNSA. CDR3 nucleotide sequence: TGTGCCAGCAGCTTGTCCGTAGCGGGAGGGAAAGAGACCCAGTACTTC. Protein sequence: CASSLSVAGGKETQYF.

This clonotype has only a few counts. V and J are TRBV10-2 and TRBJ2-7; TRBD2 agrees at 13 bases. The junction had 8 bases not matched to a gene; V was cut back by 6 bases and J by 6 bases. The CDR3 consists of 15 residues. Per the germline V gene, CDR1 is WSHSY and CDR2 is SAAADI. CDR3 coding DNA: TGCGCCAGCAGGGGGACTAGCGGGACAACGAGCGAGCAGTACTTC. This gives the protein CASRGTSGTTSEQYF.

This chain joins TRBV20-1 and TRBJ2-3; D might be TRBD2 (5 bases). Deletions cut 5 bases from V and 4 bases from J, with 22 bases between. CDR3 length: 16 residues. Germline CDR1 is DFQATT and CDR2 is SNEGSKA (reference sequence). CDR3 DNA: TGCAGTGCTGAGCCTCCCTCGCAACTCGGGGCAGATACGCAGTATTTT. It yields the protein CSAEPPSQLGADTQYF.

The chain combines TRBV27 with TRBJ2-7, with D possibly TRBD2 on 6 matching bases. This CDR3 has 15 residues. Between the trimmed V and J ends, which lost 5 bases and 3 bases, there was a span of 17 bases. Germline values: CDR1 MNHEY, CDR2 SMNVEV (reference sequence). CDR3: CASSRREEGVYEQYF. CDR3 sequence (DNA): TGTGCCAGCAGTCGCCGCGAGGAGGGTGTCTACGAGCAGTACTTC.

This clonotype has just a few counts. V usage is TRBV6-2 or TRBV6-3 and J usage is TRBJ2-1, with 7 bases aligning to TRBD2. The V gene end was trimmed by 2 bases and the J gene end by 0 bases; junction bases not matched to a gene: 7. Looked up from germline, CDR1 is MNHEY and CDR2 is SVGEGT. This CDR3 has 17 amino acids. The CDR3 region has the DNA TGTGCCAGCAGTTACGGGGGAGGGATTAGCTCCTACAATGAGCAGTTCTTC. It codes for CASSYGGGISSYNEQFF.

The chain recombines TRBV7-9 with TRBJ1-2; D possibly corresponds to TRBD1 (6 bases). Germline CDR1 SEHNR, CDR2 FQNEAQ (reference sequence). This CDR3 contains 12 residues. Trimming cost V 10 bases and J 8 bases, with 17 bases left between them. CDR3 nucleotides: TGTGCCATTCAAACCCCAGGGGAAGGCTACACCTTC. Protein sequence: CAIQTPGEGYTF.

This clonotype was seen at least ten times. This chain joins TRBV20-1 and TRBJ1-4; 7 positions agree with TRBD1. The CDR3 runs to 12 residues. With 6 bases clipped from V and 8 bases from J, the junction kept 6 bases outside the gene matches. Germline loops: CDR1 DFQATT, CDR2 SNEGSKA (reference sequence). CDR3 sequence: CSAKGTVEKLFF. In nucleotides, the CDR3 is TGCAGTGCGAAGGGGACAGTGGAAAAACTGTTTTTT.

The table lists this clonotype with many counts. The gene calls are TRBV5-1 and TRBJ2-5; 8 bases align to TRBD2. Germline lookup yields CDR1 SGHRS and CDR2 YFSETQ. The CDR3 contains 14 residues. V shed 5 bases and J 2 bases; nucleotides not matched to a gene: 5. DNA of the CDR3: TGCGCCAGCAGGAGCGGGGGAGATCAAGAGACCCAGTACTTC. Amino acid sequence: CASRSGGDQETQYF.

The chain has TRBV12-3 or TRBV12-4 and TRBJ2-5; 9 nucleotides line up with TRBD2. The CDR3 consists of 16 residues. The trim removed 9 bases at V and 2 bases at J, leaving 13 bases unmatched. The CDR3 DNA follows: TGTGCCAGTCGGCAGGGGACTAGCTGGTGGCAAGAGACCCAGTACTTC. Translated: CASRQGTSWWQETQYF.

The chain uses TRBV6-1 and TRBJ2-7; TRBD1 agrees at 8 bases. CDR3 length: 13 residues. Losses at the gene ends were 6 bases for V and 6 bases for J; bases not matched to a gene: 7. Germline V lookup: CDR1 MNHNS, CDR2 SASEGT. The DNA of the CDR3 is TGTGCCAGCAGGGGACAGGCCTCGACCGAGCAGTACTTC. This translates into CASRGQASTEQYF.

This clonotype was detected a few times. This sequence joins TRBV12-5 and TRBJ2-3; 7 positions agree with TRBD2. Unmatched junction bases numbered 14, after V lost 4 bases and J lost 1 base. CDR3 length: 18 residues. Germline loops: CDR1 LGHNT, CDR2 FRNRAP. CDR3 DNA sequence: TGTGCTAGTGGTTCCATCCCGGACGGCACTAGCGGCACAGATACGCAGTATTTT. Translation: CASGSIPDGTSGTDTQYF.